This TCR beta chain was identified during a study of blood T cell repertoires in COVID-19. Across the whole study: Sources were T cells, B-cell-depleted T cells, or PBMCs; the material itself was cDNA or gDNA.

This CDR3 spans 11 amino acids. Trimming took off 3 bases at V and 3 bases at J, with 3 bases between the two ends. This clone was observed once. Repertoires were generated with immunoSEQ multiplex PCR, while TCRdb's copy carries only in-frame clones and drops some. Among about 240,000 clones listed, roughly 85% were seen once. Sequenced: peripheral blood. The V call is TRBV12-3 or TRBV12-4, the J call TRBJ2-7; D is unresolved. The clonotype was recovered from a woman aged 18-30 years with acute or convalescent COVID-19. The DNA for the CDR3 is TGTGCCAGCAGTTTTCGCTACGAGCAGTACTTC. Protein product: CASSFRYEQYF.